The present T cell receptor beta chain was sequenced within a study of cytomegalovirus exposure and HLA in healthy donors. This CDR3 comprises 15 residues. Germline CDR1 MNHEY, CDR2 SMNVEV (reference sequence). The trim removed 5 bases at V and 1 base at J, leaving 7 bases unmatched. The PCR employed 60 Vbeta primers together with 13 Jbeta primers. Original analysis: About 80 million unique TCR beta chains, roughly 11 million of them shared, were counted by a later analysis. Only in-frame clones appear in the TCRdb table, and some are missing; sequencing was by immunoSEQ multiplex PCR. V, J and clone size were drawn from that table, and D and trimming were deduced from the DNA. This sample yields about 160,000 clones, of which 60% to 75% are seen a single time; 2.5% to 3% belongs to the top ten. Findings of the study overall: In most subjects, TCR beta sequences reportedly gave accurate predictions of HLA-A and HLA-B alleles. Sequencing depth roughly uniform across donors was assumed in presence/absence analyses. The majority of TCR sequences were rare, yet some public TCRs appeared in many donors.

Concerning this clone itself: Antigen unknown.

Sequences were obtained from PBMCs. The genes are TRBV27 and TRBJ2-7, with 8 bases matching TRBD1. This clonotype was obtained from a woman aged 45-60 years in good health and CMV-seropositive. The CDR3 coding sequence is TGTGCCAGCAGTAGGACAGGGAAGGGGTCCTACGAGCAGTACTTC. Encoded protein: CASSRTGKGSYEQYF.